This is a list of T cell receptor beta chains from one sample in a study of OX40 agonist ivuxolimab in advanced cancers. Using immunoSEQ multiplex PCR, the repertoire was profiled, and TCRdb retains in-frame clones only, with some absent. Among roughly 90,000 clones listed, about 89% were seen once. The sample in question was CD4+ or CD8+ T cells sorted from blood, obtained in a trial of the OX40 agonist ivuxolimab. Source of these receptors: an adult with an advanced solid tumor such as melanoma, head and neck, liver or kidney cancer. The conserved cysteine and the conserved F or W are not part of the CDR3 here.

j_gene | v_gene | CDR3aa
TRBJ2-5 | TRBV28 | ASSLGRSGITETQY
TRBJ1-5 | TRBV2 | ASRGQGVGNQPQH
TRBJ1-6 | TRBV5-1 | ASSLERQGSAPLH
TRBJ1-2 | TRBV5-1 | ASSLWGDRTYGYT
TRBJ2-7 | TRBV11-3 | ASSRWGGSTGYEQY
TRBJ2-7 | TRBV19 | ASSPGTSGPYEQY
TRBJ2-1 | TRBV6-1 | ASMAGDSYNEQF
TRBJ1-5 | TRBV6-1 | ASSDTGLGSQPQH
TRBJ2-7 | TRBV30 | AWSPLSGQQY
TRBJ2-3 | TRBV7-6 | ASSSGTTTDTQY
TRBJ2-2 | TRBV12-5 | ASGLVPGGLAGGGHTGELF
NA | TRBV10-3 | ATGETSYEQY
TRBJ2-3 | TRBV2 | ASSEALRTDTQY
TRBJ2-2 | TRBV5-6 | ASSLLAQGAIGELF
TRBJ2-4 | TRBV5-8 | ASSVRDSPNIQY
TRBJ1-2 | TRBV15 | ATSRNRDFNYGYT
TRBJ1-1 | TRBV30 | AWSQAGLNTEAF
TRBJ1-4 | TRBV9 | ASSVGSRDNEKLF
TRBJ1-1 | TRBV9 | ASSVAETGVMNTEAF
TRBJ1-1 | TRBV27 | ASRTRPGGTEAF
TRBJ2-2 | TRBV14 | ASSQDVTSRSDTGELF
TRBJ2-7 | TRBV18 | ASSPLAGPYEQY
TRBJ1-1 | TRBV6-6 | ASSYTGGISTEAF
TRBJ2-2 | TRBV6-6 | ASSPPRGYTGELF
TRBJ2-1 | TRBV19 | ASSRDRGRDEQF
TRBJ2-1 | TRBV19 | ASSIALFGTSLEQF
TRBJ2-3 | TRBV4-1 | ASSHYQGPSTDTQY
TRBJ2-1 | TRBV28 | ASSFGQGVQNEQF
TRBJ2-1 | TRBV13 | ATTEGGYNEQF
TRBJ2-7 | TRBV7-2 | ASSLAGVYEQY
TRBJ1-1 | TRBV27 | ASSSKGPVVNTEAF
TRBJ2-2 | TRBV13 | ASSFGLAGAGELF
TRBJ2-7 | TRBV19 | ASSGGDRVRYEQY
TRBJ1-1 | TRBV11-2 | ASSLWRGTEAF
TRBJ2-7 | TRBV29-1 | SVEQSDRATYEQY
TRBJ1-6 | TRBV5-6 | ASSGQADSPLH
TRBJ2-1 | TRBV6-5 | ASSYLAGGKNEQF